The 21 T cell receptor beta chains below were found in one sample sequenced in a study of OX40 agonist ivuxolimab in advanced cancers. The method was the immunoSEQ multiplex PCR assay. This is the immuneACCESS table as TCRdb keeps it, with only in-frame sequences that have V and J called. A part of the clones is gone; compared with another copy, unresolved V genes explain less than half, and the rest is unexplained. The sample yields about 34,000 clones; approximately 91% were counted once. The biggest ten clones account for about 4.2% of the sample. Here the sequenced sample was CD4+ or CD8+ T cells sorted from blood, taken in a trial of the OX40 agonist ivuxolimab. All receptors come from an adult with an advanced solid tumor such as melanoma, head and neck, liver or kidney cancer.

The chain combines TRBV6-5 with TRBJ1-1; D remains ambiguous. Trimming removed 5 bases at V and 9 bases at J, with 13 bases between. CDR1 and CDR2 from the germline V gene are MNHEY and SVGAGI. The CDR3 is 12 amino acids. This CDR3 is CASSAPPGKAFF. The CDR3 DNA reads TGTGCCAGCAGTGCCCCCCCGGGTAAAGCTTTCTTT.

This chain links TRBV2 with TRBJ2-2, with a tentative D call TRBD2 (6 bases). Between the trimmed V and J ends, which lost 6 bases and 2 bases, there was a span of 16 bases. CDR3 size: 16 residues. Germline CDR1 SNHLY, CDR2 FYNNEI. CDR3: CASSDIGSANTGELFF. The DNA for the CDR3 is TGTGCCAGCAGCGATATCGGGAGCGCAAACACCGGGGAGCTGTTTTTT.

V and J are TRBV2 and TRBJ1-4, with unresolved D. This CDR3 is 15 amino acids long. Deletions cut 5 bases from V and 1 base from J, with 11 bases between. Germline lookup yields CDR1 SNHLY and CDR2 FYNNEI. The CDR3 DNA follows: TGTGCCAGCAGTCGTTCCGGTGGAACTAATGAAAAACTGTTTTTT. Translation gives CASSRSGGTNEKLFF. The full variable domain, rest sourced from reference TRBV2 and TRBJ1-4, is EPEVTQTPSHQVTQMGQEVILRCVPISNHLYFYWYRQILGQKVEFLVSFYNNEISEKSEIFDDQFSVERPDGSNFTLKIRSTKLEDSAMYFCASSRSGGTNEKLFFGSGTQLSVL.

V is TRBV18 and J is TRBJ2-3; 13 bases map to TRBD2. CDR1 is KGHSH and CDR2 is LQKENI in the germline V gene. The CDR3 loop spans 17 amino acids. With V trimmed by 5 bases and J by 2 bases, 7 bases remained unmatched. CDR3 DNA sequence: TGTGCCAGCTCAGTACCGGGACTAGCGGGGAACACAGATACGCAGTATTTT. Protein product: CASSVPGLAGNTDTQYF.

The chain employs TRBV15 and TRBJ1-6; no firm D call. CDR3 length: 17 residues. With 0 bases removed from V and 6 bases from J, the gap between germline ends came to 15 bases. Germline V gene lookup returns CDR1 LNHNV and CDR2 YYDKDF (reference sequence). The CDR3 reads CATSRDKGRRVNSPLHF. DNA of the CDR3: TGTGCCACCAGCAGAGATAAAGGGAGGAGGGTTAATTCACCCCTCCACTTT.

The chain uses TRBV18 and TRBJ1-1; D is possibly TRBD1 (5 bases). Germline-derived CDR1 and CDR2 are KGHSH and LQKENI. The CDR3 totals 14 residues. The V and J ends lost 2 bases and 5 bases respectively, with 12 bases between them. DNA of the CDR3: TGTGCCAGCTCACCAGATCTTGGGGGGACTGAAGCTTTCTTT. It specifies CASSPDLGGTEAFF.

The chain joins TRBV28 to TRBJ2-5, with 10 positions matching TRBD2. The CDR3 extends over 13 amino acids. V was pared by 10 bases and J by 4 bases, with 6 bases of the junction left unmatched. Germline CDR1 and CDR2: MDHEN and SYDVKM. CDR3 residues: CATIAGGRETQYF. The CDR3 coding sequence is TGTGCCACCATAGCGGGAGGTCGAGAGACCCAGTACTTC. Full variable domain (outside the CDR3, taken from reference TRBV28 and TRBJ2-5): DVKVTQSSRYLVKRTGEKVFLECVQDMDHENMFWYRQDPGLGLRLIYFSYDVKMKEKGDIPEGYSVSREKKERFSLILESASTNQTSMYLCATIAGGRETQYFGPGTRLLVL.

V usage is TRBV18 and J usage is TRBJ2-1; 12 bases fit TRBD2. The germline V gene encodes CDR1 KGHSH and CDR2 LQKENI. The CDR3 extends over 19 amino acids. Trimming at V came to 4 bases and at J to 0 bases, leaving 10 bases not matched to a gene. CDR3 protein: CASSLTTSGGLSSYNEQFF. CDR3 nucleotide sequence: TGTGCCAGCTCACTAACGACTAGCGGGGGTCTTAGCTCCTACAATGAGCAGTTCTTC.

V and J are TRBV21-1 and TRBJ2-1; the table's D call, TRBD1, was not checked against the DNA. TRBV21-1 is a pseudogene segment. The CDR3 is made up of 13 amino acids. The chain's CDR3 is CASRGQPYNEQFF. The CDR3, as DNA: TGTGCCAGCAGAGGACAGCCTTACAATGAGCAGTTCTTC.

This sequence joins TRBV19 and TRBJ1-5; possible D gene TRBD1, 6 bases. The length of the CDR3 is 14 residues. From germline, CDR1 is LNHDA and CDR2 SQIVND (reference sequence). The V and J ends lost 7 bases and 3 bases respectively, with 13 bases between them. CDR3 DNA sequence: TGTGCCAGTAAAAGGGGGGGCCACAATCAGCCCCAGCATTTT. Protein product: CASKRGGHNQPQHF. Full variable domain (remainder filled in from reference TRBV19 and TRBJ1-5): DGGITQSPKYLFRKEGQNVTLSCEQNLNHDAMYWYRQDPGQGLRLIYYSQIVNDFQKGDIAEGYSVSREKKESFPLTVTSAQKNPTAFYLCASKRGGHNQPQHFGDGTRLSIL.

The rearrangement uses TRBV10-3 and TRBJ1-2; D gene ambiguous. This CDR3 comprises 15 residues. Trimming left V 3 bases short and J 7 bases short, with 18 bases between. CDR1 is ENHRY and CDR2 is SYGVKD in the germline V gene. CDR3 DNA: TGTGCCATCAGTGAAAGGGCAGCCGACCAAGGTGGCTACACCTTC. Translation: CAISERAADQGGYTF.

The genes are TRBV11-2 and TRBJ2-5; 15 bases fit TRBD2. Trimming took 2 bases from V and 5 from J; bases not matched to a gene: 3. The CDR3 loop spans 16 amino acids. Per germline, CDR1 SGHAT and CDR2 FQNNGV. The CDR3 protein is CASSLRTSGGAETQYF. The CDR3 DNA is TGTGCCAGCAGCTTACGGACTAGCGGGGGGGCTGAGACCCAGTACTTC.

The V and J genes are TRBV6-6 and TRBJ1-1; maybe TRBD1 (5 bases). The CDR3 extends over 13 amino acids. Germline assignment: CDR1 MNHNY and CDR2 SVGAGI (reference sequence). Deletions cut 0 bases from V and 7 bases from J, with 9 bases between. CDR3 in DNA: TGTGCCAGCAGTTACTCGGACACATTTGAAGCTTTCTTT. Translating gives CASSYSDTFEAFF.

The gene calls are TRBV18 and TRBJ1-1; D call uncertain. Deletions cut 3 bases from V and 1 base from J, with 9 bases between. The CDR3 length is 14 residues. CDR1 and CDR2 from the germline V gene are KGHSH and LQKENI. CDR3 residues: CASSPNQENTEAFF. Written as DNA, the CDR3 is TGTGCCAGCTCACCTAACCAGGAGAACACTGAAGCTTTCTTT.

This clone showed up just a few times. V is TRBV7-9 and J is TRBJ2-1; TRBD1 aligns across 7 bases. The CDR3 contains 15 residues. Germline values: CDR1 SEHNR, CDR2 FQNEAQ (reference sequence). Trimming at V came to 0 bases and at J to 8 bases, leaving 7 bases not matched to a gene. The CDR3 loop is CASSLAWDSGDEQFF. The CDR3 DNA reads TGTGCCAGCAGCTTAGCCTGGGACAGTGGGGATGAGCAGTTCTTC.

This chain uses TRBV29-1 with TRBJ1-1, with D maybe TRBD1 (6 bases). V gave up 2 bases and J gave up 2 bases, with 12 bases separating them. Germline-derived CDR1 and CDR2 are SQVTM and ANQGSEA. The length of the CDR3 is 14 residues. CDR3 sequence reads: CSVEPQGHNTEAFF. DNA for the CDR3: TGCAGCGTTGAACCGCAGGGGCACAACACTGAAGCTTTCTTT.

J is TRBJ2-1 and V is TRBV7-3; D might be TRBD2 (6 bases). Trimming stripped 4 bases from V and 0 bases from J, with 10 bases between. From germline, CDR1 is SGHTA and CDR2 FQGTGA. This CDR3 has 15 residues. CDR3 in amino acids: CASSSGLTSYNEQFF. The CDR3 DNA reads TGTGCCAGCAGCTCGGGACTGACCTCCTACAATGAGCAGTTCTTC.

This clone was picked up a small number of times. This chain joins TRBV16 and TRBJ1-2; 8 bases agree with TRBD1. The trim removed 0 bases at V and 8 bases at J, leaving 5 bases unmatched. The germline CDR1 and CDR2 sequences are KGHSY and FQNENV. There are 14 residues in the CDR3. The CDR3 bases are TGTGCCAGCAGCCAATCCGGGACAGGTAACGGCTACACCTTC. Its protein is CASSQSGTGNGYTF.

The rearrangement uses TRBV4-3 and TRBJ1-1; tentatively, D is TRBD1 (5 bases). Deletions cut 0 bases from V and 3 bases from J, with 11 bases between. CDR3 length: 15 amino acids. The germline V gene encodes CDR1 LGHNA and CDR2 YSLEER. DNA for the CDR3: TGCGCCAGCAGCCAAGATATACGGGGCCACACTGAAGCTTTCTTT. Translation: CASSQDIRGHTEAFF.

The chain recombines TRBV30 with TRBJ1-4; a weak D match, TRBD1 (5 bases). The CDR3 has 12 residues. Germline CDR1 reads GTSNPN; CDR2 reads SVGIG (reference sequence). V was cut by 3 bases and J by 4 bases, with 6 bases left in between. The CDR3 loop reads CAWRDNNEKLFF. The CDR3 nucleotides are TGTGCCTGGAGGGACAATAATGAAAAACTGTTTTTT.

The rearrangement uses TRBV30 and TRBJ2-3; no definite D call. Germline loops: CDR1 GTSNPN, CDR2 SVGIG (reference sequence). The CDR3 is 15 amino acids. V was cut by 0 bases and J by 0 bases, with 10 bases left in between. As DNA, the CDR3 is TGTGCCTGGAGTGTAAGCAGCGTGAGCACAGATACGCAGTATTTT. This translates into CAWSVSSVSTDTQYF.